The source of this TCR beta chain is a study of early T cells in non-severe SARS-CoV-2 infection. Study-wide background: Chains were not paired, and sequencing was done on bulk RNA from unsorted whole blood.

Individually, cDNA molecules had unique molecular identifiers attached to them. MiXCR, applied by TCRdb to the 5' RACE reads, yields one record per CDR3 protein. In the table there are 50,000 to 65,000 distinct CDR3 sequences, under 15% of which are singletons. Study-level findings and limits: Clonotype matching in VDJdb favored anti-spike CD8 responses and did not capture private and CD4 specificities.

This clonotype appeared many times. The antigen is not known. Sequencing used whole blood. This sequence originates from an adult who was a healthcare worker with PCR-confirmed SARS-CoV-2 infection or an uninfected control (not recorded which).

The CDR3 DNA is TGTGCCATCAGTGAGAGGGACAGCGTGTACGAGCAGTACTTC. It specifies CAISERDSVYEQYF. The chain employs TRBV10-3 and TRBJ2-7; the match to TRBD1 covers 7 bases. Unmatched junction bases numbered 5, after V lost 2 bases and J lost 4 bases. The CDR3 totals 14 residues. The germline V gene has CDR1 ENHRY and CDR2 SYGVKD.